Given below is one T cell receptor (beta chain) in context. The junction departs from germline at one end; a sequencing error may be responsible. Those who donated were healthy bone marrow donors. Germline V CDR1 and CDR2: SGHAT, FQDESV (reference sequence). The CDR3 runs to 15 residues. These data belong to a study of cytomegalovirus exposure and HLA in healthy donors. Use of 60 Vbeta and 13 Jbeta primers characterized the PCR. Authors' analysis steps: Among the unique TCR beta chains that a later analysis counted, roughly 80 million in all, roughly 11 million were shared. Method: immunoSEQ multiplex PCR; TCRdb's copy keeps in-frame clones and lacks some. D and trimming come from the DNA, and the V and J calls and clone size come from that table. The sample table includes tens of thousands of clones.

This rearrangement joins TRBV11-1 to TRBJ2-4, with TRBD1 matching over 9 bases. The sequence was collected from a middle-aged woman in good health and CMV-seropositive. Input material: PBMCs. The CDR3: CASSKPGQGKNSQYF. CDR3 nucleotide sequence: TGTGCCAGCAGCAAACCGGGACAGGGCAAAAACAGTCAGTACTTC.